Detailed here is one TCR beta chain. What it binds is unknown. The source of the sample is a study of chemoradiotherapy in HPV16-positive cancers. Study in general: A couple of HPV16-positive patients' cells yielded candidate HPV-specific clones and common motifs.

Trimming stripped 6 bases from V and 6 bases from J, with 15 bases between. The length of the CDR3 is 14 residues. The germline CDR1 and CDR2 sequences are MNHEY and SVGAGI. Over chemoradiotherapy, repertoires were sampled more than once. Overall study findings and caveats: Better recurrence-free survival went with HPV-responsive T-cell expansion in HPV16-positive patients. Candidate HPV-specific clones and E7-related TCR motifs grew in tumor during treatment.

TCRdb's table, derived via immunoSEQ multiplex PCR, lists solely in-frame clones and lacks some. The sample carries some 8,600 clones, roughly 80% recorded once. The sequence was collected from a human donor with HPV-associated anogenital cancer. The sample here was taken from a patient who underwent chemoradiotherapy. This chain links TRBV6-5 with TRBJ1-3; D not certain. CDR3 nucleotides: TGTGCCAGCAGGCTCGGGCAGGAAGAAAACACCATATATTTT. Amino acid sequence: CASRLGQEENTIYF.